This T cell receptor (beta chain) came from a study of T-cell memory formation after mild COVID-19. The CDR3 consists of 13 residues. The authors produced TCR alpha and TCR beta cDNA libraries with sample barcodes and UMIs by 5'RACE using constant-segment primers. MiXCR, run by TCRdb on the 5' RACE reads, gives a single entry per CDR3 protein. The sample yields around 250,000 distinct CDR3 sequences, 15% to 20% seen once. This clonotype has only a few counts. Its specificity is unknown. Regarding the study as a whole: Second-wave clones peaking on day 37 lacked confirmed SARS-CoV-2 specificity. Later expanders leaned toward CD4+, whereas clones contracting from day 15 to 85 were balanced CD4/CD8. Cross-reactive memory apparently joined, as some responding clones appeared in pre-infection memory.

Sequencing was performed on PBMCs or a T cell subset sorted from them (not recorded which). This sequence originates from a man between 18 and 29 years old who had mild COVID-19 (a few samples of this study predate the infection). Cell type and time point are not known. The rearrangement joins TRBV21-1 to TRBJ1-5. TRBV21-1 is flagged as a pseudogene. The CDR3 region is CASSGDSGGPQHF. The CDR3 DNA follows: TGTGCCAGCAGCGGGGACAGCGGCGGGCCCCAGCATTTT.